This T cell receptor (beta chain) is from a study of blood T cells in healthy people across ages. Overall study findings and caveats: Conclusively comparing naive with antigen-experienced cells was impossible with unsorted PBMCs. Higher diversity and more naive CD4+ cells were features of long-lived donors, compared to aged donors.

CDR1 is MNHEY and CDR2 is SMNVEV in the germline V gene (reference sequence). There are 16 residues in the CDR3. V was shortened by 3 bases and J by 0 bases, with 12 bases between the two germline ends. Alongside a J-beta primer mix, a sample-barcoded 5' primer served in a second PCR lasting roughly 7 to 11 cycles. One entry per CDR3 protein results from TCRdb running MiXCR on the 5' RACE reads. The table lists roughly 930,000 distinct CDR3 sequences, roughly 43% of them singletons, with roughly 12% in the top ten. Each donor had around 9.8 milliliters of peripheral blood drawn. Per sample, extraction of total RNA gave at least 5.5 micrograms in every case. Worth noting for this clonotype: Its specificity is unknown.

This sequence originates from a man aged 25-40 years in good health. Material: blood. The V gene is TRBV27, the J gene TRBJ2-1, with D perhaps TRBD2 (5 bases). The CDR3 here is CASSFETGSSYNEQFF. Here the CDR3 DNA reads TGTGCCAGCAGTTTCGAGACTGGGAGCTCCTACAATGAGCAGTTCTTC.